This TCR beta chain stems from a study of beta chain features in type 1 diabetes. Study-level results: Among patients with Type 1 diabetes, TCRB CDR3s were moderately but significantly shorter in every one of the four CD4+ subsets.

Every bit of the isolated RNA underwent reverse transcription, so sequencing read expressed TCRB transcripts. Sequenced by immunoSEQ multiplex PCR; TCRdb stores in-frame clones only, minus some. The sample lists 600,000 to 700,000 clones, roughly 12% occurring once. Only a few counts were recorded for this clone. Its antigen is not identified. Different DNA sequences within this sample yield the same CDR3. From germline, CDR1 is SGHNT and CDR2 YYREEE (reference sequence). V was pared by 4 bases and J by 6 bases, with 3 bases of the junction left unmatched. The CDR3 is made up of 13 amino acids. The sequencing sample was made of naive CD4+ T cells from blood. The chain couples TRBV5-4 to TRBJ1-2; TRBD1 agrees at 10 bases. The sequence derives from a man between 25 and 39 years old with type 1 diabetes. CDR3 amino acids: CASSRGTGDGYTF. For the CDR3, the DNA is TGTGCCAGCAGCCGCGGGACAGGGGATGGCTACACCTTC.